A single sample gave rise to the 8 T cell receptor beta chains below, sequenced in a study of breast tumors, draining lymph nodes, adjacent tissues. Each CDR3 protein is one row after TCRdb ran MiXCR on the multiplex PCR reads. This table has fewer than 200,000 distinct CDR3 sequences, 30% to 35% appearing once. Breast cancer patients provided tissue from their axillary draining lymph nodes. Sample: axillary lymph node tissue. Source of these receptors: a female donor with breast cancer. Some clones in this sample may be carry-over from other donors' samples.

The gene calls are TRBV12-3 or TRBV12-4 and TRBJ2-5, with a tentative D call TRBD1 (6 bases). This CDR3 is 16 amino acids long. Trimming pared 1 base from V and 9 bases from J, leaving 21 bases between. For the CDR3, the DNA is TGTGCCAGCAGTTTAGAAAGGGGGTATAGCAATCAGCCCCAGTACTTC. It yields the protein CASSLERGYSNQPQYF.

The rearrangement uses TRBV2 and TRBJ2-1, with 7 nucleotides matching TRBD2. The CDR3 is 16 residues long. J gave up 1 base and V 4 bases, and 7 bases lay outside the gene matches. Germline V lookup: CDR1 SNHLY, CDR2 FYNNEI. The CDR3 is CASSGTLGLSYNEQFF. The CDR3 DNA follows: TGTGCCAGCAGTGGTACACTGGGACTATCCTACAATGAGCAGTTCTTC.

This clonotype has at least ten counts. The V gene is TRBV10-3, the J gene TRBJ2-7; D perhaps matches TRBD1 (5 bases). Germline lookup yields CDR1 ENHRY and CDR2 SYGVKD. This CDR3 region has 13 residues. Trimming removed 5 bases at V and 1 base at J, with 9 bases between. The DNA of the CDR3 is TGTGCCATCAGTCTTGGGGCATCCTACGAGCAGTACTTC. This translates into CAISLGASYEQYF.

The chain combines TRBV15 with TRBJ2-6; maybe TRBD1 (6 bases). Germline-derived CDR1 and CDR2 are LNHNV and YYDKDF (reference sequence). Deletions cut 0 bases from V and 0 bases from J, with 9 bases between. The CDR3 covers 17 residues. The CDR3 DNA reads TGTGCCACCAGCAGAGACAGGGACATCTCTGGGGCCAACGTCCTGACTTTC. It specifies CATSRDRDISGANVLTF.

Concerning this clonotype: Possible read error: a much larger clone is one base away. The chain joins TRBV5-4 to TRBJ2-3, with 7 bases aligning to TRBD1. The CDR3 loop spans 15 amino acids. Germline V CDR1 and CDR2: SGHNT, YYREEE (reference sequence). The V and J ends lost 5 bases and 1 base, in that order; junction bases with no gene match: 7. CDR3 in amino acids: CASRAGTAGTDTQYF. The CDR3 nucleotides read TGTGCCAGCAGGGCCGGGACAGCGGGCACAGATACGCAGTATTTT.

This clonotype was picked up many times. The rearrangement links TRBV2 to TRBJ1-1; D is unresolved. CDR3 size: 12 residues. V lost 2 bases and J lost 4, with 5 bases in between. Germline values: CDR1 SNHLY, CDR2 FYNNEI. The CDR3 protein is CASSELFTEAFF. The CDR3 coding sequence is TGTGCCAGCAGTGAACTGTTCACTGAAGCTTTCTTT.

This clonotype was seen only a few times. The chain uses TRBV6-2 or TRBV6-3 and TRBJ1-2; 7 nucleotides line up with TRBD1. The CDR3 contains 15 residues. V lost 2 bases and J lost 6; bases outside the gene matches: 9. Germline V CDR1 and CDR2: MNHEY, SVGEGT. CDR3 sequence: CASSYVGDSHDGYTF. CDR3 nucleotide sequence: TGTGCCAGCAGTTACGTGGGGGACAGTCATGATGGCTACACCTTC.

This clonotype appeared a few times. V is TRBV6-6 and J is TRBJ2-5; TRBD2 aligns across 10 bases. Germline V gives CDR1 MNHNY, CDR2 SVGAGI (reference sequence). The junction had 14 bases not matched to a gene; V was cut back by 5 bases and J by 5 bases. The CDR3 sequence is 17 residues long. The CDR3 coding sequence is TGTGCCAGCAGTCACCCGGAGCTAGCGGGAGCGGGGGAGACCCAGTACTTC. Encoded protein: CASSHPELAGAGETQYF.